Shown below are 28 T cell receptor beta chains from a single sample sequenced in a study of T cells after yellow fever vaccination. TCRdb independently ran MiXCR on the 5' RACE reads; one entry per CDR3 protein. The sample lists hundreds of thousands of distinct CDR3 sequences, around 20% seen once, with 15% to 20% in the top ten. The sequences come from PBMCs, collected before the yellow fever booster vaccination. These receptors were taken from a man in his late teens or twenties who received the YFV17D yellow fever vaccine.

This chain connects TRBV7-2 to TRBJ2-3; TRBD2 aligns across 11 bases. Germline CDR1 reads SGHTA; CDR2 reads FQGNSA. The junction had 13 bases not matched to a gene; V was cut back by 5 bases and J by 3 bases. The CDR3 runs to 18 residues. As DNA, the CDR3 is TGTGCCAGCAGCCTAACTAGCGGGGGCTTCGACATTACAGATACGCAGTATTTT. Its translation is CASSLTSGGFDITDTQYF.

The CDR3 DNA is TGTGCCAGCAGTTCGGGACAGGCCTATAGCTATGGCTACACCTTC. It encodes CASSSGQAYSYGYTF. The V call is TRBV27, the J call TRBJ1-2, with 8 nucleotides matching TRBD1. Germline V lookup: CDR1 MNHEY, CDR2 SMNVEV (reference sequence). This CDR3 is 15 amino acids long. Losses at the gene ends were 4 bases for V and 4 bases for J; bases not matched to a gene: 8.

Only a few counts were recorded for this clonotype. CDR3 sequence: CASSRDRGHGTDTQYF. Written as DNA, the CDR3 is TGTGCCAGCAGCCGCGACAGGGGGCACGGCACAGATACGCAGTATTTT. This rearrangement joins TRBV5-6 to TRBJ2-3; TRBD1 aligns across 10 bases. The germline V gene has CDR1 SGHDT and CDR2 YYEEEE. Germline trimming cut 4 bases from V and 1 base from J; bases unmatched to any gene: 6. The CDR3 is 16 residues long.

The chain employs TRBV7-8 and TRBJ1-2; D remains ambiguous. Germline CDR1 and CDR2: SGHVS and FQNEAQ. V lost 5 bases and J lost 8, with 12 bases in between. This CDR3 is built from 12 residues. DNA for the CDR3: TGTGCCAGCAGCCGAATCAGTGGAGGCTACACCTTC. Amino acid sequence: CASSRISGGYTF.

CDR3 protein: CAIKEGAFSGNTIYF. In DNA form, the CDR3 reads TGTGCCATCAAGGAGGGGGCCTTCTCTGGAAACACCATATATTTT. The gene calls are TRBV10-3 and TRBJ1-3, with 7 bases aligning to TRBD1. Germline V lookup: CDR1 ENHRY, CDR2 SYGVKD. This CDR3 contains 15 residues. Trimming removed 7 bases from V and 0 bases from J; junction bases left unmatched: 6.

In its sample, this clonotype was seen a few times. The gene calls are TRBV5-1 and TRBJ2-3, with TRBD1 identical over 11 bases. The CDR3 contains 14 residues. Per germline, CDR1 SGHRS and CDR2 YFSETQ. Trimming removed 6 bases from V and 5 bases from J; junction bases left unmatched: 5. In DNA form, the CDR3 reads TGCGCCAGCACCCCCGGGACAGGGGGAGATACGCAGTATTTT. Its protein is CASTPGTGGDTQYF. The entire variable domain, with the rest obtained from reference TRBV5-1 and TRBJ2-3, is as follows: KAGVTQTPRYLIKTRGQQVTLSCSPISGHRSVSWYQQTPGQGLQFLFEYFSETQRNKGNFPGRFSGRQFSNSRSEMNVSTLELGDSALYLCASTPGTGGDTQYFGPGTRLTVL.

The chain joins TRBV7-8 to TRBJ2-3; weak D call: TRBD2 (7 bases). The CDR3 consists of 14 residues. Germline CDR1 is SGHVS and CDR2 is FQNEAQ. Trimming removed 1 base at V and 5 bases at J, with 10 bases between. CDR3 protein: CASSLVGGLDTQYF. CDR3 nucleotides: TGTGCCAGCAGCTTAGTCGGGGGGCTAGATACGCAGTATTTT.

Only a few counts were recorded for this clonotype. The chain has TRBV20-1 and TRBJ2-3; TRBD1 or TRBD2 may be the D gene (5 bases each). The CDR3 is 13 residues long. Trimming stripped 0 bases from V and 4 bases from J, with 8 bases between. The germline CDR1 and CDR2 sequences are DFQATT and SNEGSKA (reference sequence). Written as DNA, the CDR3 is TGCAGTGCTAGAGATCGAGGGGCAGATACGCAGTATTTT. This translates into CSARDRGADTQYF.

V usage is TRBV5-1 and J usage is TRBJ2-7, with D maybe TRBD2 (5 bases). Trimming pared 0 bases from V and 7 bases from J, leaving 26 bases between. This CDR3 is built from 18 residues. From germline, CDR1 is SGHRS and CDR2 YFSETQ. The CDR3 region has the DNA TGCGCCAGCAGCTTGGACCCCCCCTCTGGGAGCATGGCTGGGGAGCAGTACTTC. This gives the protein CASSLDPPSGSMAGEQYF. Looking up the rest from reference TRBV5-1 and TRBJ2-7 gives the full variable domain: KAGVTQTPRYLIKTRGQQVTLSCSPISGHRSVSWYQQTPGQGLQFLFEYFSETQRNKGNFPGRFSGRQFSNSRSEMNVSTLELGDSALYLCASSLDPPSGSMAGEQYFGPGTRLTVT.

This clonotype was detected a few times. The V call is TRBV7-2, the J call TRBJ2-6; D not certain. CDR3 length equals 17 residues. V shed 3 bases and J shed 0 bases, with 12 bases lying between them. Germline-derived CDR1 and CDR2 are SGHTA and FQGNSA. CDR3 in DNA: TGTGCCAGCAGCTTTTCAGTCCGAAGCTCTGGGGCCAACGTCCTGACTTTC. It yields the protein CASSFSVRSSGANVLTF.

This rearrangement joins TRBV7-2 to TRBJ2-3; a weak D match, TRBD2 (6 bases). Germline values: CDR1 SGHTA, CDR2 FQGNSA. CDR3 length: 14 amino acids. Trimming stripped 5 bases from V and 8 bases from J, with 17 bases between. This CDR3 is CASSPRDSDPTQYF. CDR3 nucleotide sequence: TGTGCCAGCAGCCCGAGGGACTCAGACCCTACGCAGTATTTT.

About this clonotype: The junction differs from germline at one of its ends, possibly a read error. This chain joins TRBV4-2 and TRBJ1-5; D ambiguous. The CDR3 is made up of 12 amino acids. CDR1 and CDR2 (germline): LGHNA, YNFKEQ. The CDR3 DNA reads TGTGCTAGCAGCCCGACCCGTCAGCCCCAGCATTTT. Amino acids: CASSPTRQPQHF.

This chain connects TRBV6-6 to TRBJ2-7; D ambiguous. From germline, CDR1 is MNHNY and CDR2 SVGAGI (reference sequence). This CDR3 comprises 15 residues. The V end lost 4 bases, the J end lost 3 bases, and 16 bases lay between the germline ends. CDR3 loop: CASSSLSRTNYEQYF. CDR3 nucleotides: TGTGCCAGCAGTTCCCTCAGTAGAACTAACTACGAGCAGTACTTC.

The chain is built from TRBV20-1 and TRBJ2-5; D gene uncertain. This CDR3 is built from 14 residues. Germline loops: CDR1 DFQATT, CDR2 SNEGSKA (reference sequence). The V gene lost 0 bases and the J gene lost 1 base, with 9 bases spanning the gap. Written as DNA, the CDR3 is TGCAGTGCTAGAGATTCTTCCCGCCAAGAGACCCAGTACTTC. Protein sequence: CSARDSSRQETQYF.

This clonotype has more than one count but fewer than ten. This sequence joins TRBV6-1 and TRBJ2-2; D gene ambiguous. The CDR3 sequence is 15 residues long. Germline V gives CDR1 MNHNS, CDR2 SASEGT. Trimming left V 2 bases short and J 6 bases short, with 13 bases between. The chain's CDR3 is CASSERSSYAGELFF. For the CDR3, the DNA is TGTGCCAGCAGTGAACGTTCCTCTTACGCCGGGGAGCTGTTTTTT.

This clonotype was seen a few times. The rearrangement links TRBV6-5 to TRBJ2-3; TRBD1 matches 9 bases. This CDR3 is built from 14 residues. The V segment lost 6 bases and the J segment 11 bases; nucleotides outside the gene matches: 12. Germline V gene data show CDR1 as MNHEY and CDR2 as SVGAGI. CDR3 DNA sequence: TGTGCCAGCAGCCCGACAGGGGGGAACGAGGGGCAGTATTTT. It specifies CASSPTGGNEGQYF.

Only one count was recorded for this clonotype. The chain employs TRBV4-3 and TRBJ1-6; D not certain. CDR3 length: 16 residues. Germline CDR1 LGHNA, CDR2 YSLEER. Between the trimmed V and J ends, which lost 7 bases and 5 bases, there was a span of 18 bases. The CDR3 sequence is CASKFSARSDNSPLHF. Written as DNA, the CDR3 is TGCGCCAGCAAGTTTTCCGCCCGGTCGGATAATTCACCCCTCCACTTT.

In this sample, this clonotype turned up a few times. V usage is TRBV6-2 or TRBV6-3 and J usage is TRBJ1-2, with TRBD1 as a possible D gene (5 bases). This CDR3 is 15 amino acids long. V was clipped by 6 bases and J by 4 bases, with 18 bases between them. CDR1 is MNHEY, CDR2 SVGEGT, per germline. The CDR3 coding sequence is TGTGCCAGCAGCAATCAGGGCTCCCTCAGCTATGGCTACACCTTC. Translated: CASSNQGSLSYGYTF.

The rearrangement links TRBV9 to TRBJ2-5, with D perhaps TRBD1 (6 bases). Deletions cut 1 base from V and 4 bases from J, with 8 bases between. This CDR3 comprises 13 residues. The germline CDR1 and CDR2 sequences are SGDLS and YYNGEE. The CDR3 nucleotides read TGTGCCAGCAGCGTAACAGGGCGAGAGACCCAGTACTTC. It translates to CASSVTGRETQYF. Filled out from reference TRBV9 and TRBJ2-5, the complete variable domain reads DSGVTQTPKHLITATGQRVTLRCSPRSGDLSVYWYQQSLDQGLQFLIQYYNGEERAKGNILERFSAQQFPDLHSELNLSSLELGDSALYFCASSVTGRETQYFGPGTRLLVL.

This clonotype was seen ten or more times. This chain links TRBV10-3 with TRBJ2-1; the match to TRBD1 covers 9 bases. Germline V gives CDR1 ENHRY, CDR2 SYGVKD. With 6 bases clipped from V and 6 bases from J, the junction kept 6 bases outside the gene matches. CDR3 length equals 14 residues. CDR3 DNA: TGTGCCATCAGGCCGGGACAGGGTAGCAATGAGCAGTTCTTC. It yields the protein CAIRPGQGSNEQFF.

The rearrangement joins TRBV7-2 to TRBJ2-1, with 7 bases fitting TRBD1. Looked up from germline, CDR1 is SGHTA and CDR2 is FQGNSA. This CDR3 comprises 14 residues. V shed 5 bases, J shed 4 bases, and the junction held 5 bases outside the gene matches. CDR3 amino acids: CASSARTGYNEQFF. CDR3 nucleotide sequence: TGTGCCAGCAGCGCCCGGACAGGATACAATGAGCAGTTCTTC.

The V and J genes are TRBV28 and TRBJ2-3; D may match TRBD1 or TRBD2 (6 bases each). Deletions cut 3 bases from V and 6 bases from J, with 25 bases between. The CDR3 runs to 18 residues. The germline CDR1 and CDR2 sequences are MDHEN and SYDVKM. CDR3 DNA sequence: TGTGCCAGCAGTTTCAGCCCCTGGAGGGCAGGGGATCCTGATACGCAGTATTTT. Amino acids: CASSFSPWRAGDPDTQYF.

The chain couples TRBV4-3 to TRBJ2-7, with D uncertain. Per the germline V gene, CDR1 is LGHNA and CDR2 is YSLEER. CDR3 length equals 11 residues. V lost 4 bases to trimming and J lost 6 bases, with 7 bases between them. The CDR3, as DNA: TGCGCCAGCAGCCTCCGTCGCGAGCAGTACTTC. This encodes CASSLRREQYF.

There are a few counts of this clonotype. The chain recombines TRBV7-6 with TRBJ2-1; 11 bases line up with TRBD2. V shed 6 bases, J shed 7 bases, and the junction held 8 bases outside the gene matches. Germline-derived CDR1 and CDR2 are SGHVS and FNYEAQ. The CDR3 length is 15 residues. The CDR3 coding sequence is TGTGCCAGCAGTTTCCTAGCGGGGGGATCGAATGAGCAGTTCTTC. Residues: CASSFLAGGSNEQFF.

The rearrangement links TRBV25-1 to TRBJ1-2, with no clear D. The V gene's germline CDR1 is MGHDK and CDR2 SYGVNS. Deletions cut 4 bases from V and 7 bases from J, with 10 bases between. The CDR3 spans 12 residues. CDR3 amino acids: CASSAPTSGYTF. The CDR3 nucleotides read TGTGCCAGCAGTGCCCCCACTTCTGGCTACACCTTC.

This clonotype was recorded a few times. The V call is TRBV30, the J call TRBJ2-2; weak D call: TRBD1 (5 bases). Trimming took 3 bases from V and 3 from J, leaving 5 bases between them. Germline loops: CDR1 GTSNPN, CDR2 SVGIG (reference sequence). This CDR3 has 12 residues. In nucleotides, the CDR3 is TGTGCCTGGAGAGGGGACACCGGGGAGCTGTTTTTT. It yields the protein CAWRGDTGELFF.

This clonotype was seen more than once but under ten times. The rearrangement links TRBV20-1 to TRBJ2-3; D might be TRBD1 (5 bases). Trimming stripped 8 bases from V and 6 bases from J, with 12 bases between. This CDR3 comprises 11 residues. Germline V gene data show CDR1 as DFQATT and CDR2 as SNEGSKA (reference sequence). The CDR3 loop reads CSTDSRDTQYF. For the CDR3, the DNA is TGCAGTACTGACAGTCGGGATACGCAGTATTTT.

This clonotype was seen only a few times. This rearrangement joins TRBV6-5 to TRBJ2-3; 7 bases are shared with TRBD2. Looked up from germline, CDR1 is MNHEY and CDR2 is SVGAGI. The CDR3 has 16 amino acids. V was clipped by 0 bases and J by 2 bases; unmatched bases: 5. Written as DNA, the CDR3 is TGTGCCAGCAGTTACTCGTCGGGGGGTTACACAGATACGCAGTATTTT. This translates into CASSYSSGGYTDTQYF.